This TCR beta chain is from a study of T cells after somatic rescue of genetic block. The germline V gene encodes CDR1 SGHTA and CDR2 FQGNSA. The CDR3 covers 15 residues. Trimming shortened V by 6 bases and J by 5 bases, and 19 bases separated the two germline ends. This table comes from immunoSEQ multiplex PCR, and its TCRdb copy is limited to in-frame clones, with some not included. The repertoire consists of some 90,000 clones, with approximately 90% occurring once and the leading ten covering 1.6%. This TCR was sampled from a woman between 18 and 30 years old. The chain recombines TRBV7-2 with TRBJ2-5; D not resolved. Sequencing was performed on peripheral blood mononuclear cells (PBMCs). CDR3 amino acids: CASSPTRTRHETQYF. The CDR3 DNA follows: TGTGCCAGCAGTCCGACCCGGACGCGTCACGAGACCCAGTACTTC.